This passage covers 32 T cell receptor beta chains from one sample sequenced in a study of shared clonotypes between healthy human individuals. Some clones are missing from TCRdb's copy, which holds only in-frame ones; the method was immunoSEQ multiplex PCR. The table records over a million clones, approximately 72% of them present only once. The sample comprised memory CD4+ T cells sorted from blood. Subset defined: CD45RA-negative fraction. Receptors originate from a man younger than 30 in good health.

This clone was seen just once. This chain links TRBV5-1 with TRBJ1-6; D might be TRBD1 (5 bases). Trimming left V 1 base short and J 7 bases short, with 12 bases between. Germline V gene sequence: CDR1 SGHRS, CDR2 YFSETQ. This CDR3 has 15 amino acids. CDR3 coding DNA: TGCGCCAGCAGCTTGATTACAGGTCAAAATTCACCCCTCCACTTT. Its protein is CASSLITGQNSPLHF.

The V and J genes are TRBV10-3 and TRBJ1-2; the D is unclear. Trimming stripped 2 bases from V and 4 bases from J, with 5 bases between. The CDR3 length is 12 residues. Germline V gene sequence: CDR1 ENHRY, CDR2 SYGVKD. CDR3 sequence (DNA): TGTGCCATCAGTGAGCCGACCTATGGCTACACCTTC. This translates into CAISEPTYGYTF.

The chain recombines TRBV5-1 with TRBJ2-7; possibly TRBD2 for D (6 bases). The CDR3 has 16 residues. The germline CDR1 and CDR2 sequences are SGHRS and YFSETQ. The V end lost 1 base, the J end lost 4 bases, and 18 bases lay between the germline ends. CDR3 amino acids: CASSLLPGLAIYEQYF. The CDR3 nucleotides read TGCGCCAGCAGCTTGTTACCGGGCCTAGCGATTTACGAGCAGTACTTC.

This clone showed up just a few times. The CDR3: CASSLGQGLGYTF. CDR3 bases: TGTGCCAGCAGCTTGGGACAGGGTCTTGGCTACACCTTC. V is TRBV11-1 and J is TRBJ1-2, with 9 bases fitting TRBD1. V lost 3 bases and J lost 7; bases outside the gene matches: 3. This CDR3 comprises 13 residues. The germline V gene encodes CDR1 SGHAT and CDR2 FQDESV (reference sequence). The full variable domain, rest sourced from reference TRBV11-1 and TRBJ1-2, is EAEVAQSPRYKITEKSQAVAFWCDPISGHATLYWYRQILGQGPELLVQFQDESVVDDSQLPKDRFSAERLKGVDSTLKIQPAELGDSAMYLCASSLGQGLGYTFGSGTRLTVV.

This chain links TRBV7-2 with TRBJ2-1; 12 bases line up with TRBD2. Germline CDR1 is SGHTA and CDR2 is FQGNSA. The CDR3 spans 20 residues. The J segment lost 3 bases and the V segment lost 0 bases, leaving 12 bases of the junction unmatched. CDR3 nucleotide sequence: TGTGCCAGCAGCTTAGCCCCCCTCCTAGCGGGAGGGCCCCACTACAATGAGCAGTTCTTC. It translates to CASSLAPLLAGGPHYNEQFF.

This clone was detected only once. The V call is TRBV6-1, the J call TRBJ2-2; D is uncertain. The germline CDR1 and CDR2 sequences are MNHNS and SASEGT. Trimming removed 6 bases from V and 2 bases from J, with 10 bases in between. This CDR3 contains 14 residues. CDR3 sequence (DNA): TGTGCCAGCAGGCCGGGTCGAAACACCGGGGAGCTGTTTTTT. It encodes CASRPGRNTGELFF.

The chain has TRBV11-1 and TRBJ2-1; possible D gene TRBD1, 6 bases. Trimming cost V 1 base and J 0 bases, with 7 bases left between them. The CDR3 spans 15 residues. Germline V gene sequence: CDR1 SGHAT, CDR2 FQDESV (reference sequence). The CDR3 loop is CASSLGTVSYNEQFF. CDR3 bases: TGTGCCAGCAGCTTAGGGACAGTCTCCTACAATGAGCAGTTCTTC. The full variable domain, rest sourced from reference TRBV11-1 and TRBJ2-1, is EAEVAQSPRYKITEKSQAVAFWCDPISGHATLYWYRQILGQGPELLVQFQDESVVDDSQLPKDRFSAERLKGVDSTLKIQPAELGDSAMYLCASSLGTVSYNEQFFGPGTRLTVL.

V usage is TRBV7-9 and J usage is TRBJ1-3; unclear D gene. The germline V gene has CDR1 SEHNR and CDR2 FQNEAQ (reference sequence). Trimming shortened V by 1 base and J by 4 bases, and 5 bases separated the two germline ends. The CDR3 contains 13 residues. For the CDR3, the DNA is TGTGCCAGCAGCTTAGTAGGAGGAAACACCATATATTTT. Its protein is CASSLVGGNTIYF.

The CDR3 region has the DNA TGTGCCAGCTCACCAATCCCAGCAGGGGGGGCGACCCAGTACTTC. Encoded protein: CASSPIPAGGATQYF. This chain links TRBV18 with TRBJ2-5; either TRBD1 or TRBD2 may fit D (7 bases each). The CDR3 is 15 residues long. V lost 2 bases and J 7 bases, leaving 17 bases between the germline ends. Germline loops: CDR1 KGHSH, CDR2 LQKENI.

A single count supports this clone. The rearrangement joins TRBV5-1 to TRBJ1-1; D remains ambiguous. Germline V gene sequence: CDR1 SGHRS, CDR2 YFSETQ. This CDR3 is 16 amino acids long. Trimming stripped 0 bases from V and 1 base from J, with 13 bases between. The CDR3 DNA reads TGCGCCAGCAGCTTGGATTCGGCACAGAGGAACACTGAAGCTTTCTTT. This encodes CASSLDSAQRNTEAFF.

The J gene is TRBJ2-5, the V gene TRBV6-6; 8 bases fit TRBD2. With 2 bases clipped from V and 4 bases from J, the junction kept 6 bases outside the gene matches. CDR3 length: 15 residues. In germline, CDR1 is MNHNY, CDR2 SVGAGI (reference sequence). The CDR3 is CASSYTSGSGETQYF. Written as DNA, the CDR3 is TGTGCCAGCAGTTACACCAGCGGGAGTGGAGAGACCCAGTACTTC.

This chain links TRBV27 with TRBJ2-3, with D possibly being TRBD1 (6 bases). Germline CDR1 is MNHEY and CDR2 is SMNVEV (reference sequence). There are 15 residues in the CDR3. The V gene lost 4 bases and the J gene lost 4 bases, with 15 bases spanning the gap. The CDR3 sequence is CASSSSGKGADTQYF. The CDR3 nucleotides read TGTGCCAGCAGTTCCTCGGGGAAGGGGGCAGATACGCAGTATTTT.

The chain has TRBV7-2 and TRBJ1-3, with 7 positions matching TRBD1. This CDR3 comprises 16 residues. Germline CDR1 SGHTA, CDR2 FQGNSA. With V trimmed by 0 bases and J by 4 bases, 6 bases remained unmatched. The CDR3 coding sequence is TGTGCCAGCAGCTTAGCACGGCAGGGGGAAGGAAACACCATATATTTT. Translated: CASSLARQGEGNTIYF. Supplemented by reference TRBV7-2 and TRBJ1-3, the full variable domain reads GAGVSQSPSNKVTEKGKDVELRCDPISGHTALYWYRQSLGQGLEFLIYFQGNSAPDKSGLPSDRFSAERTGGSVSTLTIQRTQQEDSAVYLCASSLARQGEGNTIYFGEGSWLTVV.

The CDR3 loop is CASSSDRGVQETQYF. CDR3 sequence (DNA): TGTGCCAGCAGCTCGGACAGGGGAGTCCAAGAGACCCAGTACTTC. The V gene is TRBV7-2, the J gene TRBJ2-5; 9 bases are a match to TRBD1. V was pared by 4 bases and J by 1 base, with 4 bases of the junction left unmatched. Germline CDR1 reads SGHTA; CDR2 reads FQGNSA. This CDR3 is built from 15 residues.

CDR3 DNA: TGTGCCAGTAACGAGGGCAGGACCTATGGCTACACCTTC. Translation: CASNEGRTYGYTF. This chain links TRBV19 with TRBJ1-2; D is uncertain. Between the trimmed V and J ends, which lost 7 bases and 4 bases, there was a span of 13 bases. Germline lookup yields CDR1 LNHDA and CDR2 SQIVND (reference sequence). This CDR3 region has 13 residues.

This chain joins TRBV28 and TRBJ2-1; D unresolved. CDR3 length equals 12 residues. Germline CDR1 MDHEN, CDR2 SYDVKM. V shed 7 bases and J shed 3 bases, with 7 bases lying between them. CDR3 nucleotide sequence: TGTGCCAGCACAGCAGGCTACAATGAGCAGTTCTTC. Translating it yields CASTAGYNEQFF.

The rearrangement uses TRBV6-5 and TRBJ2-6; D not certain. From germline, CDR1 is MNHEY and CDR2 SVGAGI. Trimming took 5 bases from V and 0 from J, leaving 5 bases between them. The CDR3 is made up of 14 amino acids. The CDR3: CASSKLSGANVLTF. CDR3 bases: TGTGCCAGCAGTAAGCTCTCTGGGGCCAACGTCCTGACTTTC.

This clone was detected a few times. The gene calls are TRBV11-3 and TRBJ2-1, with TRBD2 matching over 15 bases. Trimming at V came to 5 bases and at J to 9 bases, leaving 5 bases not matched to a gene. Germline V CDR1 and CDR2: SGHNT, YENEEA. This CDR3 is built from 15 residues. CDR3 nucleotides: TGTGCCAGCAGCATGGGACTAGCGGGAGGAGGTGAGCAGTTCTTC. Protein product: CASSMGLAGGGEQFF.

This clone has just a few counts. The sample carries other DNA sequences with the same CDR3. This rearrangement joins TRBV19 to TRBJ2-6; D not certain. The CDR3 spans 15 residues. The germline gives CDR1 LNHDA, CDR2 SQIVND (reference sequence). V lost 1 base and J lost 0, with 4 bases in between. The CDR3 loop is CASSIGLSGANVLTF. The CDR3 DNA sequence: TGTGCCAGTAGTATAGGTCTCTCTGGGGCCAACGTCCTGACTTTC.

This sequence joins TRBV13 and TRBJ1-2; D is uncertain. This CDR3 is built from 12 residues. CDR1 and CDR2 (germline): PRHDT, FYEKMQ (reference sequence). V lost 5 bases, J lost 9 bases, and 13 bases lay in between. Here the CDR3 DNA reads TGTGCCAGCAGCAATCCGGGCGGTAGCTACACCTTC. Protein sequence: CASSNPGGSYTF.

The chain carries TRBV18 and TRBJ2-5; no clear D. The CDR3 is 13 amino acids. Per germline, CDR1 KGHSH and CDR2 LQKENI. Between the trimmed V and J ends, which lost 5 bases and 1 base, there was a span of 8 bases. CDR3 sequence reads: CASSKGFQETQYF. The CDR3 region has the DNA TGTGCCAGCTCAAAAGGATTCCAAGAGACCCAGTACTTC.

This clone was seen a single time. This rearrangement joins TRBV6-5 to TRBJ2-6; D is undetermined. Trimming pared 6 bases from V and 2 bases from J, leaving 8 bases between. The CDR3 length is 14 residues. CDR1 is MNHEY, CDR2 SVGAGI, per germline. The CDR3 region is CASRVLTGANVLTF. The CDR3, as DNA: TGTGCCAGCAGAGTATTAACTGGGGCCAACGTCCTGACTTTC.

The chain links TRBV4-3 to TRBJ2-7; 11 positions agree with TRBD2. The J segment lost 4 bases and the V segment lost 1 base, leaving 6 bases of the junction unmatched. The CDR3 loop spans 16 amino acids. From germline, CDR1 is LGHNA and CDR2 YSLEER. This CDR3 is CASSQVATSGTYEQYF. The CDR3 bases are TGCGCCAGCAGCCAAGTCGCGACTAGCGGGACTTACGAGCAGTACTTC.

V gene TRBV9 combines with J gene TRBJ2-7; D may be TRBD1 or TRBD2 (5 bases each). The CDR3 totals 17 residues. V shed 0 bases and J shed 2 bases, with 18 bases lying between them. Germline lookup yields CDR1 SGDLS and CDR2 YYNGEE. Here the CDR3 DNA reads TGTGCCAGCAGCGTAGGGGGGAGTGCGGGTGATACCTACGAGCAGTACTTC. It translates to CASSVGGSAGDTYEQYF. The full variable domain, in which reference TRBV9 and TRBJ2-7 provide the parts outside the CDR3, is DSGVTQTPKHLITATGQRVTLRCSPRSGDLSVYWYQQSLDQGLQFLIQYYNGEERAKGNILERFSAQQFPDLHSELNLSSLELGDSALYFCASSVGGSAGDTYEQYFGPGTRLTVT.

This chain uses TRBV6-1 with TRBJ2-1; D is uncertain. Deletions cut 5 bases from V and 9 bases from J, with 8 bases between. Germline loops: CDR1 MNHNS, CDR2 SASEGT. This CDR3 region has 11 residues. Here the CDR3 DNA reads TGTGCCAGCAGTACTACGGTTGAGCAGTTCTTC. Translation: CASSTTVEQFF.

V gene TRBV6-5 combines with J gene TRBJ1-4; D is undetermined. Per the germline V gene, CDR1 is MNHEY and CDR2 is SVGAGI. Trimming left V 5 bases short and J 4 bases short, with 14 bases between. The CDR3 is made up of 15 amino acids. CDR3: CASSTKGGINEKLFF. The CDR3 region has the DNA TGTGCCAGCAGTACGAAGGGAGGGATTAATGAAAAACTGTTTTTT.

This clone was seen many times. DNA of the CDR3: TGTGCCATCAGCGCCGGGACAGCGAACACTGAAGCTTTCTTT. It encodes CAISAGTANTEAFF. This chain uses TRBV10-3 with TRBJ1-1; 7 nucleotides match TRBD1. This CDR3 contains 14 residues. Germline V CDR1 and CDR2: ENHRY, SYGVKD. With 6 bases clipped from V and 1 base from J, the junction kept 5 bases outside the gene matches.

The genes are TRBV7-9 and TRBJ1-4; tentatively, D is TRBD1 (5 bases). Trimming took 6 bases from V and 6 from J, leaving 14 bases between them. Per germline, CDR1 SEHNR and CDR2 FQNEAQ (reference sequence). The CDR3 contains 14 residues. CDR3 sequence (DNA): TGTGCCAGCAGAAGGGTGGCGGGGGATGAAAAACTGTTTTTT. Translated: CASRRVAGDEKLFF.

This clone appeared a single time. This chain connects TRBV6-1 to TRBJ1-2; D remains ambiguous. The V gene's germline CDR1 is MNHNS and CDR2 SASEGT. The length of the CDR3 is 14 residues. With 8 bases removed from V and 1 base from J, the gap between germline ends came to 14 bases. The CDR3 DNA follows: TGTGCCAGCGCCCCTGAGTGGCATAACTATGGCTACACCTTC. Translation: CASAPEWHNYGYTF.

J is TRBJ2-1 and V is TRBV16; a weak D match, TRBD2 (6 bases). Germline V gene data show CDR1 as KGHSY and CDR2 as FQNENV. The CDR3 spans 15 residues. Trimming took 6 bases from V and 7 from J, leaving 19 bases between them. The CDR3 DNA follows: TGTGCCAGCAGAAAGGAGGGACTCCTACGGAATGAGCAGTTCTTC. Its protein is CASRKEGLLRNEQFF.

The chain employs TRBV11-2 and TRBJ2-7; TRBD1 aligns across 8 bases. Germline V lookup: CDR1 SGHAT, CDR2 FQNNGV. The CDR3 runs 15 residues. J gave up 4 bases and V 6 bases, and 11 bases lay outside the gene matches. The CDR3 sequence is CASSPSWTGPYEQYF. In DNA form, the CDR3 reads TGTGCCAGCAGTCCAAGCTGGACAGGGCCTTACGAGCAGTACTTC.

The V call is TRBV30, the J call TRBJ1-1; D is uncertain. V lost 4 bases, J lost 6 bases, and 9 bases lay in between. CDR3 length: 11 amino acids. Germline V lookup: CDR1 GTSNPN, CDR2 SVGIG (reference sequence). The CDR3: CAWTRWAEAFF. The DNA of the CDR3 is TGTGCCTGGACAAGGTGGGCTGAAGCTTTCTTT.